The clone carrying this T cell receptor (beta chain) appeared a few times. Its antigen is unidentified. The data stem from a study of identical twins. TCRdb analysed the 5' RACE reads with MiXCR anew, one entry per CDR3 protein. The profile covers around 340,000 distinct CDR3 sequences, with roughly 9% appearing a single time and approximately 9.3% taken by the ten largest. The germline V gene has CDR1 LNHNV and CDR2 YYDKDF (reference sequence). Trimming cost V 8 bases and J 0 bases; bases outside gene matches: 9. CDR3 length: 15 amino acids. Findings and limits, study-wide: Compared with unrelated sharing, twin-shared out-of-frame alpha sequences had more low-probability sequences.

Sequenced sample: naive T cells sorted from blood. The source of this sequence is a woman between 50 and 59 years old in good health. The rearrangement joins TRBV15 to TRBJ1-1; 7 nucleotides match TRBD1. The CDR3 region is CATDTGQTMNTEAFF. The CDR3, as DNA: TGTGCCACCGACACGGGACAGACCATGAACACTGAAGCTTTCTTT. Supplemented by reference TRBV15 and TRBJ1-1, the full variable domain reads DAMVIQNPRYQVTQFGKPVTLSCSQTLNHNVMYWYQQKSSQAPKLLFHYYDKDFNNEADTPDNFQSRRPNTSFCFLDIRSPGLGDTAMYLCATDTGQTMNTEAFFGQGTRLTVV.